Shown below are 5 T cell receptor beta chains from a single sample sequenced in a study of tumor and adjacent non-tumor tissue in lung cancer. This sample's RNA came from whole unsorted tissue. TCRbeta libraries were built with three rounds of nested PCR, modified from ARM-PCR. TCRdb re-derived calls from the multiplex PCR reads in MiXCR, one entry per CDR3 protein. The sample has some 90,000 distinct CDR3 sequences, around 57% seen once. Material for sequencing was lung tumor tissue. These receptors all come from a man between 65 and 80 years old with non-small cell lung cancer.

As regards this clonotype: A junction end diverges from the germline sequence, so it may reflect a read error. The chain recombines TRBV11-2 with TRBJ2-4; D gene ambiguous. The CDR3 totals 13 residues. Germline lookup yields CDR1 SGHAT and CDR2 FQNNGV. The CDR3 loop is CASSHPPKSIQYF. In DNA, the CDR3 is TGTGCCAGCAGCCACCCCCCCAAAAGCATTCAATACTTC. Filled out from reference TRBV11-2 and TRBJ2-4, the complete variable domain reads EAGVAQSPRYKIIEKRQSVAFWCNPISGHATLYWYQQILGQGPKLLIQFQNNGVVDDSQLPKDRFSAERLKGVDSTLKIQPAKLEDSAVYLCASSHPPKSIQYFGAGTRLSVL.

A note on this clonotype: The CDR3 does not close with the conserved phenylalanine or tryptophan, likely indicating a read error. The chain couples TRBV4-1 to TRBJ2-7; no reliable D call. The CDR3 runs to 16 residues. From germline, CDR1 is MGHRA and CDR2 YSYEKL. Here the CDR3 DNA reads TGCGTCAGCAGCCAAGATCGGGTAGTGGGCTACTACGAGCAGTACTTA. Protein: CVSSQDRVVGYYEQYL.

This clonotype has a count of ten or more. The rearrangement links TRBV6-6 to TRBJ1-4; no firm D call. The CDR3 consists of 14 residues. Germline V CDR1 and CDR2: MNHNY, SVGAGI (reference sequence). Trimming left V 2 bases short and J 0 bases short, with 4 bases between. The CDR3 DNA reads TGTGCCAGCAGTTACCCTGCAACTAATGAAAAACTGTTTTTT. Encoded protein: CASSYPATNEKLFF.

Comment on this clonotype: One end of the junction does not line up with germline, which may come from a read error. This CDR3 reads CASRARRRTEAMF. The DNA of the CDR3 is TGCGCCAGCAGAGCCAGGCGGAGGACTGAAGCTATGTTT. The chain joins TRBV10-2 to TRBJ1-1; D not resolved. The CDR3 totals 13 residues. Per the germline V gene, CDR1 is WSHSY and CDR2 is SAAADI.

On this clonotype itself: An end of the junction differs from the germline gene, which may be a read error. The rearrangement links TRBV6-5 to TRBJ2-5; perhaps D is TRBD1 or TRBD2 (5 bases each). CDR1 is MNHEY and CDR2 is SVGAGI in the germline V gene. The CDR3 covers 15 residues. The CDR3 is CASTLGVDNQETQYF. The CDR3 region has the DNA TGTGCCAGCACCCTGGGGGTGGACAACCAAGAGACTCAGTACTTC.